This TCR beta chain comes out of a study of blood T cell repertoires in COVID-19. Study at large: Whether acute or convalescent, the COVID-19 samples came from the United States, Italy and Spain. Sources were T cells, B-cell-depleted T cells, or PBMCs; the material itself was cDNA or gDNA.

This table comes from immunoSEQ multiplex PCR, and its TCRdb copy is limited to in-frame clones, with some not included. The sample contains around 250,000 clones, roughly 89% of which appear only once. Clinical histories supplied by participants themselves formed the basis of cohort assignment. This CDR3 has 12 residues. The V gene lost 3 bases and the J gene lost 6 bases, with 8 bases spanning the gap. The germline CDR1 and CDR2 sequences are SNHLY and FYNNEI. The chain combines TRBV2 with TRBJ1-2, with a weak D call TRBD1 (6 bases). The receptor's source is a woman in her thirties who had recovered from COVID-19. Sequencing input: PBMCs or T cells enriched from blood (not recorded which). CDR3 in DNA: TGTGCCAGCAGTGAGAGGGGGAATGGCTACACCTTC. Protein sequence: CASSERGNGYTF. Supplemented by reference TRBV2 and TRBJ1-2, the full variable domain reads EPEVTQTPSHQVTQMGQEVILRCVPISNHLYFYWYRQILGQKVEFLVSFYNNEISEKSEIFDDQFSVERPDGSNFTLKIRSTKLEDSAMYFCASSERGNGYTFGSGTRLTVV.